One sample yielded the 10 T cell receptor beta chains listed below, sequenced in a study of metastatic and nonmetastatic thyroid tumors. TCRdb ran MiXCR on the PCR reads. This repertoire shows roughly 20,000 clones, just over 35% found once; its top ten account for approximately 29%. Every patient underwent thyroid surgery untreated. The sample taken for sequencing was tumor tissue. The receptors were gathered from a female donor with papillary thyroid cancer or a benign thyroid nodule (not recorded which). Some clones in this sample may be carry-over from other donors' samples.

V and J are TRBV7-2 and TRBJ2-2; the match to TRBD1 covers 8 bases. The trim removed 1 base at V and 4 bases at J, leaving 2 bases unmatched. The CDR3 is made up of 15 amino acids. The germline gives CDR1 SGHTA, CDR2 FQGNSA. CDR3 bases: TGTGCCAGCAGCTTAGGTGGGACAGGCACCGGGGAGCTGTTTTTT. Encoded protein: CASSLGGTGTGELFF. Complete variable domain (other parts from reference TRBV7-2 and TRBJ2-2): GAGVSQSPSNKVTEKGKDVELRCDPISGHTALYWYRQSLGQGLEFLIYFQGNSAPDKSGLPSDRFSAERTGGSVSTLTIQRTQQEDSAVYLCASSLGGTGTGELFFGEGSRLTVL.

This clone was counted a few times. This chain links TRBV6-5 with TRBJ2-1; no firm D call. The V and J ends lost 0 bases and 10 bases respectively, with 10 bases between them. The CDR3 runs to 13 residues. Germline assignment: CDR1 MNHEY and CDR2 SVGAGI. As DNA, the CDR3 is TGTGCCAGCAGTTACTCCCCGGACGGCGAGCAGTTCTTC. It encodes CASSYSPDGEQFF.

Only a few counts were recorded for this clone. The chain couples TRBV6-5 to TRBJ1-3; D is undetermined. V was clipped by 0 bases and J by 1 base, with 10 bases between them. In germline, CDR1 is MNHEY, CDR2 SVGAGI. The CDR3 covers 16 residues. The CDR3 sequence is CASSYSVLRSGNTIYF. The CDR3 DNA reads TGTGCCAGCAGTTACTCAGTCCTCCGGTCTGGAAACACCATATATTTT.

The rearrangement uses TRBV11-2 and TRBJ2-3; D is undetermined. Germline-derived CDR1 and CDR2 are SGHAT and FQNNGV. The CDR3 contains 15 residues. V gave up 5 bases and J gave up 1 base, with 13 bases separating them. The DNA for the CDR3 is TGTGCCAGCAGCGCGTCCGTGGTCCGCACAGATACGCAGTATTTT. It encodes CASSASVVRTDTQYF.

The rearrangement uses TRBV11-1 and TRBJ2-7; 13 bases are shared with TRBD2. The germline CDR1 and CDR2 sequences are SGHAT and FQDESV (reference sequence). The CDR3 covers 15 residues. V was pared by 5 bases and J by 7 bases, with 8 bases of the junction left unmatched. In DNA, the CDR3 is TGTGCCAGCAGCCCGACTAGCGGGAGGATGGGAGAGCAGTACTTC. It encodes CASSPTSGRMGEQYF.

The table lists this clone with a few counts. The V call is TRBV6-2 or TRBV6-3, the J call TRBJ2-1, with 8 positions matching TRBD2. From germline, CDR1 is MNHEY and CDR2 SVGEGT. J lost 2 bases, V lost 6 bases, and 6 bases had no gene match. The CDR3 covers 15 residues. In DNA form, the CDR3 reads TGTGCCAGCAGCAAAGCGGGAGTCGCCTACAATGAGCAGTTCTTC. The encoded protein is CASSKAGVAYNEQFF.

The chain uses TRBV6-5 and TRBJ2-3; D gene unclear. V shed 0 bases and J shed 0 bases, with 13 bases lying between them. There are 17 residues in the CDR3. From germline, CDR1 is MNHEY and CDR2 SVGAGI. CDR3 DNA: TGTGCCAGCAGTTACTCGCAGACTGTCACTAGCACAGATACGCAGTATTTT. This codes for CASSYSQTVTSTDTQYF.

V and J are TRBV7-2 and TRBJ1-6, with 7 bases fitting TRBD1. CDR1 is SGHTA and CDR2 is FQGNSA in the germline V gene. The CDR3 runs 15 residues. Trimming removed 2 bases from V and 9 bases from J; junction bases left unmatched: 7. The CDR3 DNA is TGTGCCAGCAGCTTACTGGGACAGCAGGGTTCACCCCTCCACTTT. Amino acid sequence: CASSLLGQQGSPLHF.

The chain links TRBV12-5 to TRBJ1-2; the D is unclear. The CDR3 is 18 amino acids. Germline-derived CDR1 and CDR2 are LGHNT and FRNRAP. V lost 7 bases to trimming and J lost 0 bases, with 24 bases between them. CDR3: CASAPEMWGFTTNYGYTF. CDR3 DNA sequence: TGTGCTAGTGCTCCGGAGATGTGGGGATTTACCACTAACTATGGCTACACCTTC. The whole variable domain, filled in from reference TRBV12-5 and TRBJ1-2, reads DARVTQTPRHKVTEMGQEVTMRCQPILGHNTVFWYRQTMMQGLELLAYFRNRAPLDDSGMPKDRFSAEMPDATLATLKIQPSEPRDSAVYFCASAPEMWGFTTNYGYTFGSGTRLTVV.

This clone has just a few counts. The V call is TRBV28, the J call TRBJ2-1, with 7 nucleotides matching TRBD2. Germline loops: CDR1 MDHEN, CDR2 SYDVKM. With V trimmed by 6 bases and J by 6 bases, 14 bases remained unmatched. The length of the CDR3 is 16 residues. CDR3 DNA: TGTGCCAGCAGGGCCCATAGGGGACTACCTTCCAATGAGCAGTTCTTC. It codes for CASRAHRGLPSNEQFF.